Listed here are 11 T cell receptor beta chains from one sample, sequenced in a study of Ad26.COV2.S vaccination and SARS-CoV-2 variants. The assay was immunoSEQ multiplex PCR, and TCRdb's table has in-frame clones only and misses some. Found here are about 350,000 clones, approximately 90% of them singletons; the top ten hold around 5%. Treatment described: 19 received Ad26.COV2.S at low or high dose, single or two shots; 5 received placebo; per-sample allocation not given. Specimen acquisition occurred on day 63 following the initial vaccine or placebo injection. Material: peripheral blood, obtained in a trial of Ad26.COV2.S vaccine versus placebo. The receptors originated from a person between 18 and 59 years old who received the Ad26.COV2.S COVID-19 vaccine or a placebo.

CDR3 DNA sequence: TGTGCCAGCAGCTTAGGGGTCGGGAGCAATCAGCCCCAGCATTTT. Translating gives CASSLGVGSNQPQHF. The chain is built from TRBV7-8 and TRBJ1-5, with D unclear. Germline V gene sequence: CDR1 SGHVS, CDR2 FQNEAQ. The CDR3 totals 15 residues. The V and J ends lost 1 base and 1 base respectively, with 8 bases between them.

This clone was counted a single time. The CDR3 coding sequence is TGTGCCAGCAGCTTCGGGGGACTAGCGCCTACCTACGAGCAGTACTTC. This gives the protein CASSFGGLAPTYEQYF. This chain links TRBV5-6 with TRBJ2-7; TRBD2 matches at 10 bases. With V trimmed by 2 bases and J by 2 bases, 7 bases remained unmatched. Germline CDR1 is SGHDT and CDR2 is YYEEEE. CDR3 length equals 16 residues. The full variable domain, in which reference TRBV5-6 and TRBJ2-7 provide the parts outside the CDR3, is DAGVTQSPTHLIKTRGQQVTLRCSPKSGHDTVSWYQQALGQGPQFIFQYYEEEERQRGNFPDRFSGHQFPNYSSELNVNALLLGDSALYLCASSFGGLAPTYEQYFGPGTRLTVT.

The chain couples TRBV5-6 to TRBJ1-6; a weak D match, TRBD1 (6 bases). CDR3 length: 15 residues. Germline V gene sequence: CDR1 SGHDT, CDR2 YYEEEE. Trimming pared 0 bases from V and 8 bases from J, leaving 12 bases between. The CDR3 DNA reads TGTGCCAGCAGCTTGGCCCAGGGGTACGATTCACCCCTCCACTTT. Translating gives CASSLAQGYDSPLHF.

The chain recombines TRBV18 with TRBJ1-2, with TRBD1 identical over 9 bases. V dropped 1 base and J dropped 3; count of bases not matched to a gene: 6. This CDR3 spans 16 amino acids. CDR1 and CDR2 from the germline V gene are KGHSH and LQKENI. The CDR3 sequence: CASSPLPGQGDYGYTF. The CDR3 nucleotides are TGTGCCAGCTCACCACTTCCGGGACAGGGTGACTATGGCTACACCTTC.

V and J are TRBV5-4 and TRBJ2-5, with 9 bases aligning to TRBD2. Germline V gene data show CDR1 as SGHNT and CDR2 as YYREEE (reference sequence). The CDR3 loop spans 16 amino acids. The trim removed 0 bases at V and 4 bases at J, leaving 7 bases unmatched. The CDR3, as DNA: TGTGCCAGCAGCTTGGGGGTAGCGGGAGACGTAGAGACCCAGTACTTC. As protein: CASSLGVAGDVETQYF.

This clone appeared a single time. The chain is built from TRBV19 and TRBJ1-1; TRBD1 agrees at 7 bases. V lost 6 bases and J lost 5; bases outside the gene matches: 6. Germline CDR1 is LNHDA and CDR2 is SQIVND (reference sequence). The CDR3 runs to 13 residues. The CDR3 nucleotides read TGTGCCAGTAGGCAGGGGGGAGGGACTGAAGCTTTCTTT. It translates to CASRQGGGTEAFF.

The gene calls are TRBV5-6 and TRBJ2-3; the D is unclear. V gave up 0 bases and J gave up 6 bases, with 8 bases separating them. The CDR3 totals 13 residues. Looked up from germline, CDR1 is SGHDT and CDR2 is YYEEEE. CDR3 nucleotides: TGTGCCAGCAGCTTGGGCGCGGCGGATACGCAGTATTTT. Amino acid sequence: CASSLGAADTQYF.

The CDR3 DNA reads TGTGCCAGCAGCTTAGAAGGTCTCGGGACAGGGGGCACCGGGGAGCTGTTTTTT. Residues: CASSLEGLGTGGTGELFF. The chain links TRBV11-3 to TRBJ2-2, with 11 bases aligning to TRBD1. CDR1 and CDR2 (germline): SGHNT, YENEEA. V was clipped by 0 bases and J by 4 bases; unmatched bases: 7. This CDR3 comprises 18 residues.

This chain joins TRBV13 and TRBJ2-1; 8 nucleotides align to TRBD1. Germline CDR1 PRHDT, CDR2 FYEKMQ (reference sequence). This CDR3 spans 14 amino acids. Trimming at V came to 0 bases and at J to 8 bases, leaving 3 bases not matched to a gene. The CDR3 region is CASSLGGQVHEQFF. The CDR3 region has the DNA TGTGCCAGCAGCTTAGGGGGACAGGTACATGAGCAGTTCTTC.

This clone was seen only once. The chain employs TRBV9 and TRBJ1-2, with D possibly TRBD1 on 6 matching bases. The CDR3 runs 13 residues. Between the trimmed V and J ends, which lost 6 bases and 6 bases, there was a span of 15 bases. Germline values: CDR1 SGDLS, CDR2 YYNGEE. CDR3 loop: CASTPGELNGYTF. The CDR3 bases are TGTGCCAGCACCCCAGGGGAATTGAATGGCTACACCTTC.

The CDR3 coding sequence is TGTGCCAGCAGGAGGGCGGGCACTGAAGCTTTCTTT. It encodes CASRRAGTEAFF. This chain links TRBV7-9 with TRBJ1-1; D unclear. CDR3 size: 12 residues. V was clipped by 6 bases and J by 4 bases, with 9 bases between them. The germline gives CDR1 SEHNR, CDR2 FQNEAQ (reference sequence).